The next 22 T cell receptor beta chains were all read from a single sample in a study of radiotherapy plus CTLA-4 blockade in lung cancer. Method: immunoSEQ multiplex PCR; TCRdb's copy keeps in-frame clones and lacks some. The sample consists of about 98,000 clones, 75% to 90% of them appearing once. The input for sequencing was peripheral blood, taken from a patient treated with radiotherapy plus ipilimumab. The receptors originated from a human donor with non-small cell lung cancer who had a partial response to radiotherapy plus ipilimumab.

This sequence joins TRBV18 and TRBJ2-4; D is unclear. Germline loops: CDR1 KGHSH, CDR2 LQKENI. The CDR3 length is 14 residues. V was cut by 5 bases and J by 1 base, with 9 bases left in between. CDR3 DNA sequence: TGTGCCAGCTCATCCGCGAGGGCCAAAAACATTCAGTACTTC. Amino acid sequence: CASSSARAKNIQYF.

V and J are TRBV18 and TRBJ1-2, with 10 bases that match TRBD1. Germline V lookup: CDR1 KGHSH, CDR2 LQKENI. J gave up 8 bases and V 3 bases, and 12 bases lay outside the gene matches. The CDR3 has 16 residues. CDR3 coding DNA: TGTGCCAGCTCACCGGGACAAATGGGACAGGGGTACGGCTACACCTTC. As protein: CASSPGQMGQGYGYTF.

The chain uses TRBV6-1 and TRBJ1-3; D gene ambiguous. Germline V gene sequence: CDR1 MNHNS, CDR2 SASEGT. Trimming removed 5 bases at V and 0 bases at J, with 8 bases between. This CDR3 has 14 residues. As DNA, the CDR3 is TGTGCCAGCAGTCCCCCCGGCTCTGGAAACACCATATATTTT. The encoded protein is CASSPPGSGNTIYF.

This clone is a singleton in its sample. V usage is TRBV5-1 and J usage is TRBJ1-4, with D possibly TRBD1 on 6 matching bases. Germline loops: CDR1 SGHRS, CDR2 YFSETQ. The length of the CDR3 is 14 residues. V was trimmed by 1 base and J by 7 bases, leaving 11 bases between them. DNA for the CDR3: TGCGCCAGCAGCTTGTTACAGGGTAGTGAAAAACTGTTTTTT. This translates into CASSLLQGSEKLFF.

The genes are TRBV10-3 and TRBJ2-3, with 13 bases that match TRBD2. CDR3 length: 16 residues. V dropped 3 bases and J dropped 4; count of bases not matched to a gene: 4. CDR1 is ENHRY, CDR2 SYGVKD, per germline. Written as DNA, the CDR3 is TGTGCCATCAGTGATCGGACTAGCGGGAGATCAGATACGCAGTATTTT. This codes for CAISDRTSGRSDTQYF.

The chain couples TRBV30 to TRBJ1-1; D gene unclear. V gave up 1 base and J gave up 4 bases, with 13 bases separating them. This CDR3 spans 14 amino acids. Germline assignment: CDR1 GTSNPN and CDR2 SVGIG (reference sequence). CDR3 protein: CAWSGRGGLTEAFF. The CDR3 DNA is TGTGCCTGGAGTGGACGGGGAGGACTCACTGAAGCTTTCTTT.

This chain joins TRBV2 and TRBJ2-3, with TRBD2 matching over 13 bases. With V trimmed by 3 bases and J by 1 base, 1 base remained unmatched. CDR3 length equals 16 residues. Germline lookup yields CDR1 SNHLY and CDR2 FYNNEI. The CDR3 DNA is TGTGCCAGCAGTGATGGGACTAGCGGGGGCACAGATACGCAGTATTTT. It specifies CASSDGTSGGTDTQYF. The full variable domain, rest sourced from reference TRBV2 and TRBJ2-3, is EPEVTQTPSHQVTQMGQEVILRCVPISNHLYFYWYRQILGQKVEFLVSFYNNEISEKSEIFDDQFSVERPDGSNFTLKIRSTKLEDSAMYFCASSDGTSGGTDTQYFGPGTRLTVL.

This chain's CDR3 is CASRLIAGETDTQYF. The CDR3, as DNA: TGTGCAAGTCGCTTAATAGCGGGAGAGACAGATACGCAGTATTTT. This sequence joins TRBV12-2 and TRBJ2-3; TRBD2, as called in the table, went unchecked against the DNA. TRBV12-2 is listed as a pseudogene. The length of the CDR3 is 15 residues.

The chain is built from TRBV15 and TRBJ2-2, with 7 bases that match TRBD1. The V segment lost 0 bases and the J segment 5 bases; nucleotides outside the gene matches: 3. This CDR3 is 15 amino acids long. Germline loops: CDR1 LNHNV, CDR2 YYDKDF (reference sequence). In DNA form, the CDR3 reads TGTGCCACCAGCAGAGAGGTACAGGGGACCGGGGAGCTGTTTTTT. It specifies CATSREVQGTGELFF.

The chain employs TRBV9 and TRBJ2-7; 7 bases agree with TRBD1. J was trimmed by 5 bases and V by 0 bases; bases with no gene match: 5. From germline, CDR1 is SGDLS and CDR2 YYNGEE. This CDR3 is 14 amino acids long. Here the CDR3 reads CASSVEVRGNEQYF. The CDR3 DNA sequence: TGTGCCAGCAGCGTAGAGGTCAGGGGGAACGAGCAGTACTTC.

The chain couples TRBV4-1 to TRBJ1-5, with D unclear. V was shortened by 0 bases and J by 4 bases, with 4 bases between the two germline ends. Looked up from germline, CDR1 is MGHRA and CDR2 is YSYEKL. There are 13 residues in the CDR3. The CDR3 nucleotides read TGCGCCAGCAGCCAAGATCGTAATCAGCCCCAGCATTTT. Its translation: CASSQDRNQPQHF.

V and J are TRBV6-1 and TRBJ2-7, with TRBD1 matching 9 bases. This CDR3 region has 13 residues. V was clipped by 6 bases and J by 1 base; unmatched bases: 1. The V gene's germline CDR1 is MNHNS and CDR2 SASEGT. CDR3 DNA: TGTGCCAGCAGACAGGGGGCTTCCTACGAGCAGTACTTC. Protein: CASRQGASYEQYF.

Here the CDR3 DNA reads TGTGCCAGTACCCTATCCTTTGGCAGGGGCATAAGCTCTGGAAACACCATATATTTT. Protein sequence: CASTLSFGRGISSGNTIYF. The rearrangement links TRBV19 to TRBJ1-3; D possibly corresponds to TRBD1 (6 bases). The CDR3 is made up of 19 amino acids. CDR1 is LNHDA and CDR2 is SQIVND in the germline V gene (reference sequence). Trimming stripped 7 bases from V and 0 bases from J, with 25 bases between.

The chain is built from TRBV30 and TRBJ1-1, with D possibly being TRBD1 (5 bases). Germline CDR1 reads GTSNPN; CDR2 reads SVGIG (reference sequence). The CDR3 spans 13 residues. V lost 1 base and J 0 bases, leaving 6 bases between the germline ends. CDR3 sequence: CAWSGDLNTEAFF. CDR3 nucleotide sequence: TGTGCCTGGAGTGGGGACTTGAACACTGAAGCTTTCTTT.

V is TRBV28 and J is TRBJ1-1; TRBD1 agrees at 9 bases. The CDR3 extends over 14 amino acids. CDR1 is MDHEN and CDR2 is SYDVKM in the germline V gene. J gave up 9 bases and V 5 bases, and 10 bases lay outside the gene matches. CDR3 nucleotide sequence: TGTGCCAGCAGTCCCTCCGGGACAGGGAGGAAAGCTTTCTTT. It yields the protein CASSPSGTGRKAFF.

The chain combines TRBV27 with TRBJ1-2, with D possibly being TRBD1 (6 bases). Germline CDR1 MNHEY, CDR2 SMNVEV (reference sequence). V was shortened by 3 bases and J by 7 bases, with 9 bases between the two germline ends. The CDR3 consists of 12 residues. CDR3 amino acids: CASSLGGAGYTF. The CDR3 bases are TGTGCCAGCAGTTTGGGGGGGGCTGGCTACACCTTC.

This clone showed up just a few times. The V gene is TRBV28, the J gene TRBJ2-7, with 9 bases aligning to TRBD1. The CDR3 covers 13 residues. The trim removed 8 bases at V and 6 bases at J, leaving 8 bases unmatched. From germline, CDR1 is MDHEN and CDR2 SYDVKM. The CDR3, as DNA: TGTGCCAGCTGGGACAGGGAAAGAGGCGAGCAGTACTTC. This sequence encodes CASWDRERGEQYF.

CDR3 region: CASRMGDGGIGELFF. DNA of the CDR3: TGTGCCAGCAGGATGGGAGATGGAGGAATCGGGGAGCTGTTTTTT. The V gene is TRBV6-1, the J gene TRBJ2-2; tentative D call: TRBD2 (5 bases). In germline, CDR1 is MNHNS, CDR2 SASEGT. This CDR3 spans 15 amino acids. V was trimmed by 6 bases and J by 7 bases, leaving 18 bases between them.

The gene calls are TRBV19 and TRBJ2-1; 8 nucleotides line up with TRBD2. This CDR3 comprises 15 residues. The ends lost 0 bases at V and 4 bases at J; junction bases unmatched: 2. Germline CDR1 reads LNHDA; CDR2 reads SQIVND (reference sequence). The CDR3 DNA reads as TGTGCCAGTAGTATAGATCGGGGGGGATACAATGAGCAGTTCTTC. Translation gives CASSIDRGGYNEQFF.

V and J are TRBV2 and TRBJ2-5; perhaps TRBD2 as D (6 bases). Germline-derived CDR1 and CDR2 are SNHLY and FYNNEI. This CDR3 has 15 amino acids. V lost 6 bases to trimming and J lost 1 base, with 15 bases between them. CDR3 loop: CASRLRESAQETQYF. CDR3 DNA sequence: TGTGCCAGCAGGCTGCGGGAATCGGCCCAAGAGACCCAGTACTTC.

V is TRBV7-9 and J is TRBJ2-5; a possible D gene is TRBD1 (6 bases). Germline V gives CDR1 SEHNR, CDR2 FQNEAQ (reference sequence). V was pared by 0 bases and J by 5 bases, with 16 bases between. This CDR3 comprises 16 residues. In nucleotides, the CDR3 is TGTGCCAGCAGCTTAGCCCTTCGACAGGTAGGGGAGACCCAGTACTTC. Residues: CASSLALRQVGETQYF.

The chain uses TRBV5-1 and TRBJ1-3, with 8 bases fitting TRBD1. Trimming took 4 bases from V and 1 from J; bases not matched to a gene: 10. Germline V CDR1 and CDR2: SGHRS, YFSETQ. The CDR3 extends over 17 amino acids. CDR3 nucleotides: TGCGCCAGCAGCCAAAAAGGGACAGGCCTTTCTGGAAACACCATATATTTT. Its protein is CASSQKGTGLSGNTIYF.